What follows is one T cell receptor beta chain and its context. The study ran its PCR with 60 Vbeta and 13 Jbeta primers. The repertoire was sequenced with immunoSEQ multiplex PCR; TCRdb's copy has only in-frame clones and lacks some. The repertoire includes some 160,000 clones, approximately 73% of them detected once, and 4.5% to 5.5% sits in the top ten. The sample is drawn from a study of cytomegalovirus exposure and HLA in healthy donors. What was sequenced was PBMCs. This TCR derives from a woman younger than 35 in good health and CMV-seropositive.

The CDR3 DNA reads as TGTGCCAGTAGACTAAGCGGGGGTGACGGAGAGACCCAGTACTTC. Translating gives CASRLSGGDGETQYF. J is TRBJ2-5 and V is TRBV19; TRBD2 aligns across 8 bases. Germline CDR1 LNHDA, CDR2 SQIVND (reference sequence). The trim removed 6 bases at V and 4 bases at J, leaving 10 bases unmatched. CDR3 size: 15 residues. The full variable domain, rest sourced from reference TRBV19 and TRBJ2-5, is DGGITQSPKYLFRKEGQNVTLSCEQNLNHDAMYWYRQDPGQGLRLIYYSQIVNDFQKGDIAEGYSVSREKKESFPLTVTSAQKNPTAFYLCASRLSGGDGETQYFGPGTRLLVL.